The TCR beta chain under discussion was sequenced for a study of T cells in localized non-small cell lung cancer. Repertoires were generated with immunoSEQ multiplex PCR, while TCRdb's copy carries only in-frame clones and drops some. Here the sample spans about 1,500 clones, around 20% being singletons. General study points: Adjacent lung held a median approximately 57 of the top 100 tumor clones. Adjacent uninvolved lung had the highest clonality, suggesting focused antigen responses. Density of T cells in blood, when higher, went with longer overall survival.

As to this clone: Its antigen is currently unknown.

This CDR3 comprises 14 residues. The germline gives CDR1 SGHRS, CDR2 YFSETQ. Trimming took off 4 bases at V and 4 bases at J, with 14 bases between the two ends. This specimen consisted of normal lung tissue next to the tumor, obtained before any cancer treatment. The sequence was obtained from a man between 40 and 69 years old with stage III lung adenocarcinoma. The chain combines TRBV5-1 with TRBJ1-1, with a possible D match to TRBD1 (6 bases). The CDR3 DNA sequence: TGCGCCAGCAGCCAGCAGGGGAAGGGCACTGAAGCTTTCTTT. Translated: CASSQQGKGTEAFF.